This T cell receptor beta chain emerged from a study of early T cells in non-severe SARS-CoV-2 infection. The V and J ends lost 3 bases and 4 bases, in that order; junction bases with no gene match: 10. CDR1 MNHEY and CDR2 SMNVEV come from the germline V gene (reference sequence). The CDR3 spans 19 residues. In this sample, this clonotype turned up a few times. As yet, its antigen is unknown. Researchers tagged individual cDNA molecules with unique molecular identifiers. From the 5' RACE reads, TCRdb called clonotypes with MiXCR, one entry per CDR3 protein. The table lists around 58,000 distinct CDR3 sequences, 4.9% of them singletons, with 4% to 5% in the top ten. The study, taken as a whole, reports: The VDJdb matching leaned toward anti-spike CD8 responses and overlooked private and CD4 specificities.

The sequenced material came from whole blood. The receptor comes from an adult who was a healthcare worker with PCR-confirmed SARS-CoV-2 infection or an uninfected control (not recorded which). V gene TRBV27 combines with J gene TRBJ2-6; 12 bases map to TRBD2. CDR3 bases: TGTGCCAGCAGTTTTTCCCTAGCGGGAGGGCCTTGGGGGGCCAACGTCCTGACTTTC. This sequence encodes CASSFSLAGGPWGANVLTF.